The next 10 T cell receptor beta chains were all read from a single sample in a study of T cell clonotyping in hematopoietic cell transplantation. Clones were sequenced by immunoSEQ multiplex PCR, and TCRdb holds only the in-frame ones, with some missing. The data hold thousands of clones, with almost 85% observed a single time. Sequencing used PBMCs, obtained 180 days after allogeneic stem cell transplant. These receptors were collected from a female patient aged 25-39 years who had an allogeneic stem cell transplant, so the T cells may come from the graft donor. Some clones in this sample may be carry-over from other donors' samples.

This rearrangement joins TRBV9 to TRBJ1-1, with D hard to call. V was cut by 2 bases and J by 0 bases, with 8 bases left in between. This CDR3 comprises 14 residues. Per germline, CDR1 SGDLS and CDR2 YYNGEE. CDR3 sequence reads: CASSVGVMNTEAFF. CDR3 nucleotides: TGTGCCAGCAGCGTTGGGGTTATGAACACTGAAGCTTTCTTT.

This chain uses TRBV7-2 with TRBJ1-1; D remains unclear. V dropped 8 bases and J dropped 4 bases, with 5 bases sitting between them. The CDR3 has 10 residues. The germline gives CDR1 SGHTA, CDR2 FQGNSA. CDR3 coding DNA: TGTGCCAGCTCCGTCACTGAAGCTTTCTTT. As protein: CASSVTEAFF.

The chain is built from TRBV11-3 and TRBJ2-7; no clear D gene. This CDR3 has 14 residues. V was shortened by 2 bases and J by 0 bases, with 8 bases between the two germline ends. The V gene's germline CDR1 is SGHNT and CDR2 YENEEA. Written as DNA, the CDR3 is TGTGCCAGCAGCTTATGGCCTAGCTCCTACGAGCAGTACTTC. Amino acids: CASSLWPSSYEQYF.

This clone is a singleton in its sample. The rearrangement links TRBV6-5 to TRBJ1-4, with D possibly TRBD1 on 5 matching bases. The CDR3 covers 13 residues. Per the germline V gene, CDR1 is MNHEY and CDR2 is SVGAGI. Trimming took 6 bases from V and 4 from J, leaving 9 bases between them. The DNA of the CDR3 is TGTGCCAGCAGACGGGACTTTAATGAAAAACTGTTTTTT. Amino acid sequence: CASRRDFNEKLFF.

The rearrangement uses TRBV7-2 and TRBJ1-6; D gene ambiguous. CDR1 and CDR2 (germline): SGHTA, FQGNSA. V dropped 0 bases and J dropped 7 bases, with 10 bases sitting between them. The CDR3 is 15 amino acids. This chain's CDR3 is CASSLAVIRNSPLHF. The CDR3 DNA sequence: TGTGCCAGCAGCTTAGCCGTCATTAGGAATTCACCCCTCCACTTT.

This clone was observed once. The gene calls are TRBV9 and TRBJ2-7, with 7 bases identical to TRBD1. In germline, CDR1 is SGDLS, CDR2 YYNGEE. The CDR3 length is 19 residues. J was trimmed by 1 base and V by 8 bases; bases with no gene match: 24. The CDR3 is CARPSGSGTADTTSYEQYF. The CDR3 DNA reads TGTGCCAGGCCCTCGGGTTCCGGGACAGCCGATACCACTTCCTACGAGCAGTACTTC.

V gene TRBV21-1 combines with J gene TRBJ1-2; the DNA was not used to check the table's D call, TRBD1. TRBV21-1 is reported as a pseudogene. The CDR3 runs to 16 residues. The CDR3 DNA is TGTGCCAGCAGCAAAGTTTACAGGGGTGCTAACTATGGCTACACCTTC. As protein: CASSKVYRGANYGYTF.

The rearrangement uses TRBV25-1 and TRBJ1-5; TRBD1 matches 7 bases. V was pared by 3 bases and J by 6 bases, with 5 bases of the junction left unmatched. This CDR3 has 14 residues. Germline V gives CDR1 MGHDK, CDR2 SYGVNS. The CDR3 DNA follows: TGTGCCAGCAGTGAGACAGGGATTGGTCAGCCCCAGCATTTT. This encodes CASSETGIGQPQHF.

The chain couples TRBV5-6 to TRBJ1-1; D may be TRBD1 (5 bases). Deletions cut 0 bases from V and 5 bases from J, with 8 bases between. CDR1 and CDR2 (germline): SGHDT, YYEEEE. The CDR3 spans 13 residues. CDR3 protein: CASSLGRETEAFF. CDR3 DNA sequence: TGTGCCAGCAGCTTGGGCAGGGAGACTGAAGCTTTCTTT.

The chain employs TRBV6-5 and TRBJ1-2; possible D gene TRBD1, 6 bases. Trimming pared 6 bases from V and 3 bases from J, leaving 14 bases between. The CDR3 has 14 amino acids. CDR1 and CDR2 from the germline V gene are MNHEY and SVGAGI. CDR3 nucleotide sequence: TGTGCCAGCAGAAAGGGGGGGACCGACTATGGCTACACCTTC. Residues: CASRKGGTDYGYTF.